Below are 27 T cell receptor beta chains sequenced from a single sample in a study of cytomegalovirus exposure and HLA in healthy donors. The PCR ran on 60 Vbeta and 13 Jbeta primers. Repertoires were generated with immunoSEQ multiplex PCR, while TCRdb's copy carries only in-frame clones and drops some. The data contain some 100,000 clones, around three quarters of them seen just once; the ten biggest clones take up more than 3.5%. The sequenced sample was PBMCs. The receptors stem from a female donor in good health and CMV-seropositive.

The chain couples TRBV19 to TRBJ2-4, with 10 bases identical to TRBD1. This CDR3 is built from 16 residues. Germline V lookup: CDR1 LNHDA, CDR2 SQIVND (reference sequence). V trimming: 6 bases; J trimming: 8 bases; junction bases outside the gene matches: 13. This CDR3 is CASSRFTGTGADIQYF. The CDR3 DNA reads TGTGCCAGTAGCCGTTTCACCGGGACAGGGGCGGACATTCAGTACTTC.

This chain connects TRBV6-6 to TRBJ2-1; D may be TRBD1 (6 bases). V dropped 4 bases and J dropped 2 bases, with 12 bases sitting between them. Germline V gene sequence: CDR1 MNHNY, CDR2 SVGAGI (reference sequence). The CDR3 totals 15 residues. The CDR3 spells CASSSLTGTYNEQFF. The DNA of the CDR3 is TGTGCCAGCAGTTCCCTCACAGGGACCTACAATGAGCAGTTCTTC.

The chain employs TRBV27 and TRBJ1-6; 9 nucleotides align to TRBD1. Germline values: CDR1 MNHEY, CDR2 SMNVEV (reference sequence). This CDR3 region has 16 residues. V trimming: 6 bases; J trimming: 4 bases; junction bases outside the gene matches: 7. The CDR3 loop reads CASRQTGGAYNSPLHF. CDR3 DNA sequence: TGTGCCAGCAGGCAAACAGGGGGCGCGTATAATTCACCCCTCCACTTT.

The rearrangement uses TRBV10-3 and TRBJ1-2, with unresolved D. The CDR3 has 13 amino acids. V lost 7 bases and J 3 bases, leaving 12 bases between the germline ends. CDR1 is ENHRY, CDR2 SYGVKD, per germline. CDR3 in DNA: TGTGCCATCACCCTTGACGGAGACTATGGCTACACCTTC. Translated, it gives CAITLDGDYGYTF.

This clone was detected only a few times. The chain recombines TRBV7-9 with TRBJ2-7; D ambiguous. V lost 8 bases, J lost 3 bases, and 11 bases lay in between. The CDR3 has 12 residues. Germline V gene lookup returns CDR1 SEHNR and CDR2 FQNEAQ (reference sequence). In DNA form, the CDR3 reads TGTGCCAGCTCAGTCTTATACTACGAGCAGTACTTC. Residues: CASSVLYYEQYF.

The chain joins TRBV28 to TRBJ1-2; no firm D call. Trimming removed 6 bases from V and 4 bases from J, with 9 bases in between. CDR3 length: 12 residues. Germline assignment: CDR1 MDHEN and CDR2 SYDVKM. CDR3 amino acids: CASSYSRYGYTF. As DNA, the CDR3 is TGTGCCAGCAGCTACAGTCGCTATGGCTACACCTTC.

This rearrangement joins TRBV7-8 to TRBJ2-5; TRBD2 matches at 8 bases. CDR1 and CDR2 (germline): SGHVS, FQNEAQ. After removal of 2 bases from V and 2 bases from J, the junction contained 4 bases not matched to a gene. This CDR3 contains 15 residues. The CDR3 region has the DNA TGTGCCAGCAGCTTACGGCGGGGGGTACAAGAGACCCAGTACTTC. Translation gives CASSLRRGVQETQYF.

The chain joins TRBV7-2 to TRBJ1-1; 8 nucleotides line up with TRBD1. Germline trimming cut 7 bases from V and 0 bases from J; bases unmatched to any gene: 10. This CDR3 spans 16 amino acids. Germline V gene sequence: CDR1 SGHTA, CDR2 FQGNSA. The CDR3: CASTPRAGGMNTEAFF. Written as DNA, the CDR3 is TGTGCCAGCACCCCGCGGGCAGGGGGCATGAACACTGAAGCTTTCTTT.

The gene calls are TRBV27 and TRBJ1-1; perhaps TRBD1 as D (6 bases). V dropped 5 bases and J dropped 7 bases, with 23 bases sitting between them. Germline V lookup: CDR1 MNHEY, CDR2 SMNVEV (reference sequence). CDR3 size: 16 residues. CDR3: CASSTKPPGHVSEAFF. As DNA, the CDR3 is TGTGCCAGCAGTACCAAACCACCGGGACACGTTAGTGAAGCTTTCTTT.

Details on this clone: The germline gene is not matched at one end of the junction; a read error may be the cause. J is TRBJ1-1 and V is TRBV7-9, with D possibly matching TRBD1 (6 bases). There are 16 residues in the CDR3. Germline CDR1 reads SEHNR; CDR2 reads FQNEAQ (reference sequence). The CDR3 loop is CSSSLGGRGENTEAFF. CDR3 bases: TGTTCCAGCAGCTTAGGGGGAAGGGGTGAGAACACTGAAGCTTTCTTT.

This clone was picked up a small number of times. The genes are TRBV9 and TRBJ1-1, with D perhaps matching TRBD1 (5 bases). Germline V lookup: CDR1 SGDLS, CDR2 YYNGEE. Trimming left V 0 bases short and J 5 bases short, with 8 bases between. The CDR3 totals 13 residues. The CDR3 loop is CASSVEGRTEAFF. For the CDR3, the DNA is TGTGCCAGCAGCGTAGAGGGGCGTACTGAAGCTTTCTTT.

V is TRBV5-3 and J is TRBJ1-3; D gene uncertain. TRBV5-3 is an ORF, and what it does is uncertain. The CDR3 loop spans 17 amino acids. The V end was cut by 4 bases, the J end by 2 bases, with 19 bases between. CDR3 sequence (DNA): TGTGCCAGAAGCCCCCCCCGCGGGAGGTTACCTGGAAACACCATATATTTT. Protein sequence: CARSPPRGRLPGNTIYF.

The chain joins TRBV5-1 to TRBJ2-1; D is unclear. Germline CDR1 is SGHRS and CDR2 is YFSETQ. Trimming took off 4 bases at V and 9 bases at J, with 8 bases between the two ends. This CDR3 comprises 11 residues. Here the CDR3 reads CASSEQREQFF. The CDR3 nucleotides are TGCGCCAGCAGCGAGCAACGTGAGCAGTTCTTC.

The chain combines TRBV5-5 with TRBJ2-5; 10 bases map to TRBD2. The CDR3 is 17 amino acids. The V gene end was trimmed by 0 bases and the J gene end by 2 bases; junction bases not matched to a gene: 7. Germline V gives CDR1 SGHKS, CDR2 YYEKEE (reference sequence). The CDR3 DNA reads as TGTGCCAGCAGCTTGGCCCCTAGCGGGAGACATCAAGAGACCCAGTACTTC. It translates to CASSLAPSGRHQETQYF.

CDR3 sequence: CASRGDTNYGYTF. Here the CDR3 DNA reads TGTGCCAGCAGAGGGGACACCAACTATGGCTACACCTTC. The rearrangement uses TRBV2 and TRBJ1-2; tentative D call: TRBD1 (6 bases). The CDR3 covers 13 residues. Germline V gene lookup returns CDR1 SNHLY and CDR2 FYNNEI. Trimming removed 6 bases from V and 2 bases from J, with 10 bases in between.

The chain couples TRBV4-3 to TRBJ1-5, with TRBD1 matching over 7 bases. With 1 base clipped from V and 8 bases from J, the junction kept 5 bases outside the gene matches. The CDR3 consists of 14 residues. CDR1 is LGHNA, CDR2 YSLEER, per germline. CDR3: CASSQGLTGEPQHF. The CDR3 DNA sequence: TGCGCCAGCAGCCAAGGGCTTACAGGGGAGCCCCAGCATTTT.

This chain links TRBV4-3 with TRBJ1-1, with D uncertain. From germline, CDR1 is LGHNA and CDR2 YSLEER. This CDR3 is built from 14 residues. The ends were cut back, 0 bases at V and 0 bases at J, with 5 bases in the middle. The CDR3 DNA reads as TGCGCCAGCAGCCAAGATACGGTGAACACTGAAGCTTTCTTT. Residues: CASSQDTVNTEAFF.

V gene TRBV27 combines with J gene TRBJ1-3; maybe TRBD1 (6 bases). The germline V gene has CDR1 MNHEY and CDR2 SMNVEV (reference sequence). The V end lost 6 bases, the J end lost 0 bases, and 9 bases lay between the germline ends. This CDR3 is built from 14 residues. In DNA, the CDR3 is TGTGCCAGCAGGAAACAGGGCTCTGGAAACACCATATATTTT. Translated, it gives CASRKQGSGNTIYF.

The chain uses TRBV9 and TRBJ2-5; the match to TRBD1 covers 8 bases. V dropped 3 bases and J dropped 2; count of bases not matched to a gene: 12. The germline gives CDR1 SGDLS, CDR2 YYNGEE. This CDR3 spans 17 amino acids. In DNA, the CDR3 is TGTGCCAGCAGCGCGAGGATCGGGACAGGACAACAAGAGACCCAGTACTTC. Residues: CASSARIGTGQQETQYF.

This clone showed up just a few times. The J gene is TRBJ1-6, the V gene TRBV18, with 10 nucleotides matching TRBD1. Trimming at V came to 3 bases and at J to 7 bases, leaving 6 bases not matched to a gene. The CDR3 length is 16 residues. Germline CDR1 KGHSH, CDR2 LQKENI. The CDR3 region is CASSPKDRGRNSPLHF. The CDR3, as DNA: TGTGCCAGCTCACCGAAAGACAGGGGGCGGAATTCACCCCTCCACTTT. Supplemented by reference TRBV18 and TRBJ1-6, the full variable domain reads NAGVMQNPRHLVRRRGQEARLRCSPMKGHSHVYWYRQLPEEGLKFMVYLQKENIIDESGMPKERFSAEFPKEGPSILRIQQVVRGDSAAYFCASSPKDRGRNSPLHFGNGTRLTVT.

This chain links TRBV7-7 with TRBJ1-1, with 7 bases lining up with TRBD1. Germline loops: CDR1 SSHAT, CDR2 FNYEAQ (reference sequence). V lost 5 bases and J lost 5; bases outside the gene matches: 8. There are 14 residues in the CDR3. The CDR3 region is CASSPDRASTEAFF. The CDR3 coding sequence is TGTGCCAGCAGCCCCGACAGGGCTAGTACTGAAGCTTTCTTT.

This clone was recorded once. The V and J genes are TRBV19 and TRBJ2-7; 10 bases map to TRBD1. The CDR3 spans 17 residues. CDR1 is LNHDA, CDR2 SQIVND, per germline (reference sequence). The V and J ends lost 0 bases and 7 bases, in that order; junction bases with no gene match: 12. CDR3 amino acids: CASSIELPGQGSKEQYF. As DNA, the CDR3 is TGTGCCAGTAGTATAGAACTCCCGGGACAGGGGTCGAAGGAGCAGTACTTC.

This clone was seen only once. The CDR3 DNA reads as TGTGCCAGCTCACCACGGACAAGGGATGGCTACACCTTC. Its translation: CASSPRTRDGYTF. The rearrangement links TRBV18 to TRBJ1-2; tentatively, D is TRBD1 (5 bases). Deletions cut 1 base from V and 6 bases from J, with 9 bases between. The V gene's germline CDR1 is KGHSH and CDR2 LQKENI. The CDR3 is 13 amino acids. The full variable domain, completed using reference TRBV18 and TRBJ1-2, is NAGVMQNPRHLVRRRGQEARLRCSPMKGHSHVYWYRQLPEEGLKFMVYLQKENIIDESGMPKERFSAEFPKEGPSILRIQQVVRGDSAAYFCASSPRTRDGYTFGSGTRLTVV.

This sequence joins TRBV6-1 and TRBJ2-7; possible D gene TRBD2, 7 bases. Germline loops: CDR1 MNHNS, CDR2 SASEGT. Deletions cut 4 bases from V and 5 bases from J, with 24 bases between. The CDR3 covers 17 residues. The CDR3 nucleotides are TGTGCCAGCAGTGGTTGGGTCTCAACAGGGAGGGGAAACGAGCAGTACTTC. Its translation: CASSGWVSTGRGNEQYF.

J is TRBJ1-2 and V is TRBV6-6; maybe TRBD1 (5 bases). The V end lost 0 bases, the J end lost 4 bases, and 9 bases lay between the germline ends. This CDR3 spans 14 amino acids. CDR1 MNHNY and CDR2 SVGAGI come from the germline V gene (reference sequence). The CDR3 nucleotides read TGTGCCAGCAGTTACTCGGAGACAGTCTATGGCTACACCTTC. Translating it yields CASSYSETVYGYTF.

This clone was observed a few times. This chain uses TRBV27 with TRBJ1-2; 7 bases align to TRBD1. Trimming cost V 8 bases and J 4 bases; bases outside gene matches: 13. In germline, CDR1 is MNHEY, CDR2 SMNVEV (reference sequence). The CDR3 is 15 residues long. CDR3 in amino acids: CASRPRQGSSYGYTF. DNA for the CDR3: TGTGCCAGCCGACCTCGACAGGGCTCGAGCTATGGCTACACCTTC.

The chain uses TRBV4-2 and TRBJ2-7; D possibly corresponds to TRBD2 (7 bases). CDR3 length: 15 amino acids. The V end was cut by 4 bases, the J end by 3 bases, with 16 bases between. Germline CDR1 and CDR2: LGHNA and YNFKEQ. DNA for the CDR3: TGTGCCAGCAGCCCCGAGCGGGACAAGTTCTACGAGCAGTACTTC. Protein: CASSPERDKFYEQYF.